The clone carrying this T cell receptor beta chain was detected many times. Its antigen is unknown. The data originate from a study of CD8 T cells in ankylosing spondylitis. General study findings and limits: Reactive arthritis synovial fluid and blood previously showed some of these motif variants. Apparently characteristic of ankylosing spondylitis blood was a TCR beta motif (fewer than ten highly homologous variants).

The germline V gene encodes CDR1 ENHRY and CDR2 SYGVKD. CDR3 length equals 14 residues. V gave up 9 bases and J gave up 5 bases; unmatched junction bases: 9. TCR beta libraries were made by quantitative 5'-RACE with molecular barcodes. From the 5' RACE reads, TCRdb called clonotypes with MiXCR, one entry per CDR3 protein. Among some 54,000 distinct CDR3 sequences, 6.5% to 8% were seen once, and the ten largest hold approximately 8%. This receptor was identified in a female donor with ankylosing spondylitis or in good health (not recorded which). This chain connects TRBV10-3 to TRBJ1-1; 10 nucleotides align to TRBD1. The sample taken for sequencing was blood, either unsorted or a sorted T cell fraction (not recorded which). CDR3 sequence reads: CAIRQGAGGTEAFF. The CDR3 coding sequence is TGTGCCATTCGACAGGGGGCTGGAGGGACTGAAGCTTTCTTT.